The subject of this entry is one T cell receptor (beta chain). V lost 3 bases and J lost 10; bases outside the gene matches: 8. Germline CDR1 and CDR2: SGHDT and YYEEEE. There are 15 residues in the CDR3. The data derive from a study of blood T cell repertoires in COVID-19. About the research overall: Samples taken during acute and convalescent COVID-19 were collected in the United States, Italy and Spain. The analysed material was cDNA or gDNA that came from T cells, B-cell-depleted T cells, or PBMCs.

Participants spanned ages about 18 to 89 years and resided in about 24 US areas. In the authors' methods: Amplification with reference gene primers provided the estimates of nucleated cell counts. TCRdb's table, derived via immunoSEQ multiplex PCR, lists solely in-frame clones and lacks some. V and J calls and clone size are given by that table; D and trimming were obtained from the DNA. The sample lists 170,000 or so clones, 70% to 85% occurring once. Material: PBMCs or T cells enriched from blood (not recorded which). The origin of this receptor is a woman aged 50 to 60 who had recovered from COVID-19. This chain links TRBV5-6 with TRBJ1-6, with 9 bases lining up with TRBD1. The CDR3 reads CASSSPGQGDSPLHF. CDR3 bases: TGTGCCAGCAGCTCACCGGGACAGGGTGACTCACCCCTCCACTTT.